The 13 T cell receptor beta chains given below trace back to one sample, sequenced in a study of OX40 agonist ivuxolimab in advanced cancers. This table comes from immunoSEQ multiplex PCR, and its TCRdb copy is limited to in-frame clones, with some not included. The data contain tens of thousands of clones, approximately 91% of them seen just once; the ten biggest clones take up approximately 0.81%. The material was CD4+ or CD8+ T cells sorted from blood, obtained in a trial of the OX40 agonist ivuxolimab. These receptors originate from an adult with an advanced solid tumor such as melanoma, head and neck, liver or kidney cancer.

This CDR3 reads CAWSLGLNTEAFF. Here the CDR3 DNA reads TGTGCCTGGAGTCTCGGACTGAACACTGAAGCTTTCTTT. The chain links TRBV30 to TRBJ1-1; D remains ambiguous. CDR1 is GTSNPN, CDR2 SVGIG, per germline (reference sequence). CDR3 length: 13 amino acids. The V gene lost 2 bases and the J gene lost 0 bases, with 7 bases spanning the gap.

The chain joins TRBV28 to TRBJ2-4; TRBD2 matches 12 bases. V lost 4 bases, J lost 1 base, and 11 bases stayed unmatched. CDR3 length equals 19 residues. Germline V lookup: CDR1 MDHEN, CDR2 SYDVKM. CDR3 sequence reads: CASSSYTSGRLWAKNIQYF. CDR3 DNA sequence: TGTGCCAGCAGTTCATACACTAGCGGGAGGTTGTGGGCCAAAAACATTCAGTACTTC.

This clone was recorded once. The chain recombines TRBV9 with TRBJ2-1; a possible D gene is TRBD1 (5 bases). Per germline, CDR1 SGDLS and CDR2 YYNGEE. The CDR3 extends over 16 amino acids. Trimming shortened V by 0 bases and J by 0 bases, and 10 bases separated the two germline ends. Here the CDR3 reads CASSVEGSSSYNEQFF. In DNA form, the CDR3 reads TGTGCCAGCAGCGTAGAGGGGTCCAGCTCCTACAATGAGCAGTTCTTC.

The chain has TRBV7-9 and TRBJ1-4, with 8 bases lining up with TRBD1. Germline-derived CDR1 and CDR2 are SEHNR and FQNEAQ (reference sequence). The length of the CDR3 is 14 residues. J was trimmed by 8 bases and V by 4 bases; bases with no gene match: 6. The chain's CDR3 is CASSYQGAREKLFF. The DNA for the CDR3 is TGTGCCAGCAGCTATCAGGGGGCGAGGGAAAAACTGTTTTTT.

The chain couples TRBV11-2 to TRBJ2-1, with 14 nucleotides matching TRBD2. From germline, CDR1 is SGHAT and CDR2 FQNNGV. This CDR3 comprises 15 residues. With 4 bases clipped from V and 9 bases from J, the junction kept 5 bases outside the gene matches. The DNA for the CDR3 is TGTGCCAGCAGCTCTCCGGGACTAGCGGGGGTTGAGCAGTTCTTC. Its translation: CASSSPGLAGVEQFF. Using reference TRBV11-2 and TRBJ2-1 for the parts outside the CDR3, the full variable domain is EAGVAQSPRYKIIEKRQSVAFWCNPISGHATLYWYQQILGQGPKLLIQFQNNGVVDDSQLPKDRFSAERLKGVDSTLKIQPAKLEDSAVYLCASSSPGLAGVEQFFGPGTRLTVL.

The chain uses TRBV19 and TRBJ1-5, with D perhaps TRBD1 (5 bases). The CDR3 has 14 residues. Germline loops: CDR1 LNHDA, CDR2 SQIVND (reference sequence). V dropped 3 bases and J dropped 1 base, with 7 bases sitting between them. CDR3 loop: CASSIAGSNQPQHF. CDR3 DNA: TGTGCCAGTAGTATCGCAGGGAGCAATCAGCCCCAGCATTTT.

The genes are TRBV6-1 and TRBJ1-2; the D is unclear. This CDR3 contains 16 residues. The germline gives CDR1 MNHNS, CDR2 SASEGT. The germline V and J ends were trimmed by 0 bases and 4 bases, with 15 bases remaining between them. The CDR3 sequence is CASSEAERRRSYGYTF. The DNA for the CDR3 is TGTGCCAGCAGTGAAGCTGAAAGGAGAAGAAGCTATGGCTACACCTTC.

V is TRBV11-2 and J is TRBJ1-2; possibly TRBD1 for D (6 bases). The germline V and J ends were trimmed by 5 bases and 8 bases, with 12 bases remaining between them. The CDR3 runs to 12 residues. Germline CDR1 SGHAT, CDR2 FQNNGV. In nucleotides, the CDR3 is TGTGCCAGCAGCCCCGGACAGACCGGCTACACCTTC. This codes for CASSPGQTGYTF.

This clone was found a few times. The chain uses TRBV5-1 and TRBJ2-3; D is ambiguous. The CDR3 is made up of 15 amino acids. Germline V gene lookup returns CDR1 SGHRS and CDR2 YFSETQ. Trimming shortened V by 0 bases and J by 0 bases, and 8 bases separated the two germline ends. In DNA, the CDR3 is TGCGCCAGCAGCTTGGGGGCCCCTAGCACAGATACGCAGTATTTT. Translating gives CASSLGAPSTDTQYF.

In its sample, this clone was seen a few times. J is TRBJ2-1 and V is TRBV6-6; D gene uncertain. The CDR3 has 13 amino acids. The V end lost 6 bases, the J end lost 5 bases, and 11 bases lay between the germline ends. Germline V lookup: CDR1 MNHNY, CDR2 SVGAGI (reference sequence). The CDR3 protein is CASSERKNNEQFF. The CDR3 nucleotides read TGTGCCAGCAGCGAGAGGAAAAACAATGAGCAGTTCTTC.

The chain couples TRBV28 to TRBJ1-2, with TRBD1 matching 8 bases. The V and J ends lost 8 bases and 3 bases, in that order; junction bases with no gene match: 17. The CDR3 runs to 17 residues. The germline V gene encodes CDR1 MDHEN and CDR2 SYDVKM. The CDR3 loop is CASLMGGQEMGDYGYTF. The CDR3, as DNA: TGTGCCAGCCTCATGGGGGGACAGGAAATGGGGGACTATGGCTACACCTTC.

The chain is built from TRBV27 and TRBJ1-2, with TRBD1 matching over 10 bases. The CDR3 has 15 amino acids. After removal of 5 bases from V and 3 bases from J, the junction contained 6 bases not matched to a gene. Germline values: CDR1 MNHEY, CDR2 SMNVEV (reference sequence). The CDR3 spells CASSPRDRGHYGYTF. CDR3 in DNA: TGTGCCAGCAGTCCACGGGACAGGGGTCACTATGGCTACACCTTC.

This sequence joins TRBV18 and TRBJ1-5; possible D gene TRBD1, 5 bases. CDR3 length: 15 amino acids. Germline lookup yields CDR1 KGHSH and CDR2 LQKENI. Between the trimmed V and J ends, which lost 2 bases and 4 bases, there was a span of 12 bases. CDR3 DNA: TGTGCCAGCTCACCAGGGGCCGGAACAAATCAGCCCCAGCATTTT. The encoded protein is CASSPGAGTNQPQHF.